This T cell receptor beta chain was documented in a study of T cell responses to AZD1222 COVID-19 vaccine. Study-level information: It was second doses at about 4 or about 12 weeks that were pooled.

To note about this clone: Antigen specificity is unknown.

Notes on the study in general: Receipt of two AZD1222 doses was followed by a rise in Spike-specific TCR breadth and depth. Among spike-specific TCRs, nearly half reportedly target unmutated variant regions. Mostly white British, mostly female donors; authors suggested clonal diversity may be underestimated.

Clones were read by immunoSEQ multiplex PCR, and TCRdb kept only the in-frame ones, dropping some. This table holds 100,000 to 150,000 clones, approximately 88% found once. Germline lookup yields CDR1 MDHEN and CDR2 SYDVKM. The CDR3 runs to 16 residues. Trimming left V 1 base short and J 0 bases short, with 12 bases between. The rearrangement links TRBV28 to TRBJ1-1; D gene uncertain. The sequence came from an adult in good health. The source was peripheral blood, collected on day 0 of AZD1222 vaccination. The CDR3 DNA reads TGTGCCAGCAGTTTATTGACGGGATTGATGAACACTGAAGCTTTCTTT. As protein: CASSLLTGLMNTEAFF.